These T cell receptor beta chains were read from a single sample in a study of T cell responses to AZD1222 COVID-19 vaccine. Libraries were prepared by immunoSEQ multiplex PCR; TCRdb keeps only in-frame clonotypes and omits some of them. Seen here are over 100,000 clones, 85% to 95% observed once, and the top ten hold approximately 1.5%. The sequencing used peripheral blood, collected on day 0 of AZD1222 vaccination. The receptor set was obtained from an adult in good health. Each CDR3 is given with its conserved first and last residue. D genes are given only for firm matches. Rows may omit the clone size; those that give it use once, few, many or a size class.

d_gene	v_gene	abundance	j_gene	CDR3aa	CDR3nt
.	TRBV29-1	.	TRBJ1-1	CSVGAVAVTEAFF	TGCAGCGTTGGAGCGGTGGCGGTCACTGAAGCTTTCTTT
.	TRBV2	.	TRBJ2-1	CASRIRPGTRSYNEQFF	TGTGCCAGCAGGATTAGGCCCGGGACGAGGTCCTACAATGAGCAGTTCTTC
.	TRBV2	.	TRBJ1-2	CASRRLIPIYPYTF	TGTGCCAGCAGGAGGCTTATCCCGATCTATCCCTACACCTTC
.	TRBV3-1/TRBV3-2	.	TRBJ2-1	CASSQVQRSYNEQFF	TGTGCCAGCAGCCAAGTACAGCGGTCCTACAATGAGCAGTTCTTC
.	TRBV5-6	.	TRBJ1-2	CASSLAGGKGYGYTF	TGTGCCAGCAGCTTGGCAGGAGGGAAAGGCTATGGCTACACCTTC
.	TRBV5-8	.	TRBJ2-6	CASSLPGSGANVLTF	TGTGCCAGCAGCTTGCCCGGGTCTGGGGCCAACGTCCTGACTTTC
.	TRBV19	.	TRBJ1-2	CASAEVLINYGYTF	TGTGCCAGTGCCGAGGTACTGATTAACTATGGCTACACCTTC
.	TRBV9	.	TRBJ1-2	CASSPNGRGYGYTF	TGTGCCAGCAGCCCAAATGGGAGGGGATATGGCTACACCTTC
TRBD1	TRBV6-5	.	TRBJ1-6	CASSYSAAGGYSPLHF	TGTGCCAGCAGTTACTCGGCGGCAGGGGGGTATTCACCCCTCCACTTT
TRBD1	TRBV30	.	TRBJ1-4	CALEPFDRANEKLFF	TGTGCCTTAGAGCCCTTTGACAGGGCAAATGAAAAACTGTTTTTT
.	TRBV21-1	.	TRBJ1-5	CASHGLMVLYSNQPQHF	TGTGCCAGCCATGGCCTTATGGTCCTTTATAGCAATCAGCCCCAGCATTTT
.	TRBV5-1	once	TRBJ1-4	CASSLVEGSITNEKLFF	TGCGCCAGCAGCTTGGTAGAGGGTTCTATTACTAATGAAAAACTGTTTTTT
TRBD1	TRBV18	once	TRBJ1-1	CASSINRGRSEAFF	TGTGCCAGCTCAATCAACAGGGGGCGGTCTGAAGCTTTCTTT
.	TRBV19	.	TRBJ1-6	CASSMRGSYNSPLHF	TGTGCCAGTAGTATGAGGGGGTCCTATAATTCACCCCTCCACTTT
.	TRBV6-4	.	TRBJ2-7	CASERTDRMQYF	TGTGCCAGCGAGAGGACAGATAGGATGCAGTACTTC
.	TRBV6-4	.	TRBJ1-1	CASSHQAGRGEAFF	TGTGCCAGCAGTCACCAAGCGGGACGGGGAGAAGCTTTCTTT
.	TRBV6-6	.	TRBJ1-3	CASRAVGNTIYF	TGTGCCAGCAGGGCAGTCGGAAACACCATATATTTT
TRBD1	TRBV10-3	.	TRBJ2-3	CAISEMGQRTTDTQYF	TGTGCCATCAGTGAGATGGGACAGCGAACCACAGATACGCAGTATTTT
.	TRBV30	.	TRBJ1-4	CAWTSFRGEKLFF	TGTGCCTGGACCAGCTTTCGGGGTGAAAAACTGTTTTTT
.	TRBV30	.	TRBJ1-2	CAWSVLGLGGYTF	TGTGCCTGGAGTGTACTCGGTTTGGGTGGCTACACCTTC
.	TRBV9	.	TRBJ2-6	CASSTGQSSGANVLTF	TGTGCCAGCAGCACCGGACAGAGCTCTGGGGCCAACGTCCTGACTTTC
TRBD1	TRBV7-9	.	TRBJ1-2	CASSYGTGGGYTF	TGTGCCAGCAGCTACGGGACAGGGGGTGGCTACACCTTC
TRBD1	TRBV6-5	.	TRBJ1-2	CASSYGTGGYGYTF	TGTGCCAGCAGTTACGGGACAGGGGGGTATGGCTACACCTTC
.	TRBV4-3	.	TRBJ1-3	CASSQGASGNTIYF	TGCGCCAGCAGCCAAGGTGCCTCTGGAAACACCATATATTTT
.	TRBV2	.	TRBJ2-1	CASSARSGSYNEQFF	TGTGCCAGCAGTGCCCGGAGCGGCTCCTACAATGAGCAGTTCTTC
.	TRBV12-5	.	TRBJ2-7	CASDTRSSYEQYF	TGTGCTAGTGACACACGGAGCTCCTACGAGCAGTACTTC
.	TRBV3-1/TRBV3-2	.	TRBJ1-2	CASSQDRNYGYTF	TGTGCCAGCAGCCAAGATCGGAACTATGGCTACACCTTC
TRBD1	TRBV9	.	TRBJ1-1	CASSPSLRDSQLEAFF	TGTGCCAGCAGCCCGAGTTTACGGGACAGCCAGCTTGAAGCTTTCTTT
TRBD1	TRBV7-3	.	TRBJ2-2	CASSPRGTGATGELFF	TGTGCCAGCAGCCCCCGGGGGACAGGCGCCACCGGGGAGCTGTTTTTT
.	TRBV30	.	TRBJ2-1	CAWSRPGLSSYNEQFF	TGTGCCTGGAGCAGACCGGGGCTTAGCTCCTACAATGAGCAGTTCTTC
.	TRBV4-2	.	TRBJ1-2	CASSQDAGNLGYTF	TGTGCCAGCAGCCAAGATGCGGGAAATCTGGGCTACACCTTC
TRBD2	TRBV11-2	.	TRBJ2-3	CASSFRLAGGRYTQYF	TGTGCCAGCAGCTTTAGACTAGCGGGGGGGCGGTATACGCAGTATTTT
.	TRBV30	.	TRBJ2-5	CAWGLETQYF	TGTGCCTGGGGGTTAGAGACCCAGTACTTC
TRBD1	TRBV2	once	TRBJ2-3	CASSPDRARTDTQYF	TGTGCCAGCAGTCCGGACAGGGCAAGGACAGATACGCAGTATTTT
.	TRBV5-1	.	TRBJ1-1	CASSLVGDNTEAFF	TGCGCCAGCAGCTTGGTGGGGGATAACACTGAAGCTTTCTTT
.	TRBV5-5	once	TRBJ1-4	CASSLGPGLAEKLFF	TGTGCCAGCAGTCTGGGGCCGGGTTTGGCTGAAAAACTGTTTTTT
.	TRBV11-3	.	TRBJ1-2	CASSSTDTGHGYTF	TGTGCCAGCAGCTCGACGGATACAGGGCATGGCTACACCTTC
.	TRBV9	.	TRBJ1-2	CASSPGTGGGYTF	TGTGCCAGCAGCCCGGGAACAGGAGGAGGCTACACCTTC
TRBD1	TRBV18	.	TRBJ1-3	CASSPRTGAGNTIYF	TGTGCCAGCTCACCACGGACAGGGGCTGGAAACACCATATATTTT
TRBD1	TRBV11-3	.	TRBJ2-3	CASSLPGQVTDTQYF	TGTGCCAGCAGCCTGCCGGGACAGGTCACAGATACGCAGTATTTT
.	TRBV30	.	TRBJ2-7	CAWSVDTEQYF	TGTGCCTGGAGTGTGGACACCGAGCAGTACTTC
.	TRBV6-5	.	TRBJ1-5	CASSYSGVGNQPQHF	TGTGCCAGCAGTTACTCGGGGGTAGGCAATCAGCCCCAGCATTTT